This T cell receptor beta chain was found in a study of human T cells and chemical hapten exposure. The CDR3 length is 16 residues. CDR1 MDHEN and CDR2 SYDVKM come from the germline V gene. Between the trimmed V and J ends, which lost 10 bases and 9 bases, there was a span of 28 bases. There are a few counts of this clonotype. Specified time point: pre-sensitization, week 0. Treatment here: therapeutic diphenylcyclopropenone sensitization with weekly scalp DPC. The library labeled individual cDNA molecules by adding unique molecular identifiers to them. In TCRdb, the RACE reads were re-called with MiXCR into one record per CDR3 protein. Seen here are fewer than 50,000 distinct CDR3 sequences, approximately 7.6% observed once, and the top ten hold 1% to 1.5%.

This chain connects TRBV28 to TRBJ2-1; possibly TRBD2 for D (6 bases). The material sequenced was whole blood, taken in connection with sensitization to the hapten diphenylcyclopropenone (DPC). The clonotype comes from a woman between 45 and 60 years old with alopecia areata. Some clones in this sample may be carry-over from other donors' samples. CDR3 in DNA: TGTGCCATCCTAGCGAGGAGAGGGGCGGCGACCGGTGAGCAGTTCTTC. Protein: CAILARRGAATGEQFF.